This T cell receptor (beta chain) was identified in a study of blood T cell repertoires in COVID-19. The table lists this clone with a few counts. The repertoire was sequenced with immunoSEQ multiplex PCR; TCRdb's copy has only in-frame clones and lacks some. The table includes 150,000 to 200,000 clones, approximately 78% detected once. All recovered Cohort 3 donors got two negative PCRs, got clearance, or saw symptom resolution. CDR1 LNHDA and CDR2 SQIVND come from the germline V gene (reference sequence). Trimming at V came to 7 bases and at J to 5 bases, leaving 11 bases not matched to a gene. CDR3 length: 17 amino acids.

This chain links TRBV19 with TRBJ2-1; 13 nucleotides match TRBD2. Input material: PBMCs or T cells enriched from blood (not recorded which). The source of this sequence is a woman aged 45-65 years who had recovered from COVID-19. CDR3 DNA: TGTGCCAGTACCGACACGGGACTAGCGGGAAGGAACAATGAGCAGTTCTTC. It yields the protein CASTDTGLAGRNNEQFF.